The source of this T cell receptor beta chain is a study of breast tumors, draining lymph nodes, adjacent tissues. This clonotype was seen repeatedly, ten times or more. No antigen is known for it. Germline loops: CDR1 SGHRS, CDR2 YFSETQ. The J segment lost 4 bases and the V segment lost 0 bases, leaving 2 bases of the junction unmatched. The CDR3 is 15 amino acids. The lymph nodes were axillary draining lymph nodes from breast cancer patients. MiXCR, applied by TCRdb to the multiplex PCR reads, yields one record per CDR3 protein. This table holds about 120,000 distinct CDR3 sequences, about 20% found once. Findings and limits, study-wide: Compared with basal-like, luminal-like tumors shared significantly more repertoire with nontumor tissue. Most tumor T cells seemingly derive from lymph node, then expand in tumor. Data only fit, rather than demonstrated, lymph node origin of most tumor T cells. Compared with lymph nodes, tumors were less diverse; compared with nontumor tissue, more.

Sequences were obtained from axillary lymph node tissue. This receptor was obtained from a female donor with breast cancer. Some clones in this sample may be carry-over from other donors' samples. The chain has TRBV5-1 and TRBJ1-2; TRBD1 agrees at 11 bases. CDR3 sequence: CASSLEDRGPYGYTF. The CDR3 DNA reads TGCGCCAGCAGCTTGGAGGACAGGGGGCCCTATGGCTACACCTTC.